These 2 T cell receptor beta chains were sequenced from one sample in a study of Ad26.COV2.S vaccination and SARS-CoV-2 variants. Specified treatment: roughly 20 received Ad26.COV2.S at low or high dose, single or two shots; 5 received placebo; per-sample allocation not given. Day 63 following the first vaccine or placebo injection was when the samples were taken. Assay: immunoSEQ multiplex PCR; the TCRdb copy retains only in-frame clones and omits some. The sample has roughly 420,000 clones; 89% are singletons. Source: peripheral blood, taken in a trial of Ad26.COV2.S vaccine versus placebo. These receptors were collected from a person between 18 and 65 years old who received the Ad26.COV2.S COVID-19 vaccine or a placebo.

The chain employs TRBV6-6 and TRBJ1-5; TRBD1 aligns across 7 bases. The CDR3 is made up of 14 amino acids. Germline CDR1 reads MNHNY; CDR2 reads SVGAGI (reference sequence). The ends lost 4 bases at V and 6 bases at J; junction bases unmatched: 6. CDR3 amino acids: CASSFRGRGQPQHF. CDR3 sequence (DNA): TGTGCCAGCAGTTTTAGGGGGCGCGGTCAGCCCCAGCATTTT.

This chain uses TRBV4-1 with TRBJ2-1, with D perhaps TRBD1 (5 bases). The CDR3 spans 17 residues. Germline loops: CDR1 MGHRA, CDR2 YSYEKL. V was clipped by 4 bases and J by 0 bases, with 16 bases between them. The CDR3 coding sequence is TGCGCCAGCAGCCCCCGGACACCTCCTAGCTCCTACAATGAGCAGTTCTTC. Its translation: CASSPRTPPSSYNEQFF.